These 25 T cell receptor beta chains came from one sample sequenced in a study of post-analysis software for immune sequencing data (dated by TCRdb to between 2014 and 2017). The method behind the library was PCR. TCRdb shows the sequencer as Illumina HiSeq 2500. To reduce PCR and sequencing biases, unique molecular identifiers were built into the TCR beta cDNA libraries. TCRdb passed the public sequencing reads through fastp at Q25 and MiXCR, retaining productive beta sequences. Entries are consolidated by CDR3 protein sequence, retaining the most common genes and DNA. A total of about 820,000 distinct CDR3 sequences appear in this sample, about 50% of them only once. The ten largest clones capture 4.6% of the sample. Their antigen targets remain unknown. Overall study results and their limits: Patients showed significantly higher frequencies than controls for five TRBV segments, among them TRBV5-6, TRBV5-1 and TRBV20-1.

The sequencing sample was made of blood. These receptors were obtained from a girl aged 10-17 years with multiple sclerosis.

The genes are TRBV4-1 and TRBJ2-1; TRBD2 matches 9 bases. This CDR3 comprises 13 residues. J gave up 7 bases and V 4 bases, and 2 bases lay outside the gene matches. Germline CDR1 is MGHRA and CDR2 is YSYEKL. CDR3 DNA sequence: TGCGCCAGCAGCCTAGCGGGAGAAAATGAGCAGTTCTTC. Protein sequence: CASSLAGENEQFF.

This chain connects TRBV7-9 to TRBJ1-1, with 7 bases fitting TRBD1. The junction had 11 bases not matched to a gene; V was cut back by 3 bases and J by 4 bases. Germline CDR1 reads SEHNR; CDR2 reads FQNEAQ (reference sequence). The CDR3 is 16 residues long. CDR3 in amino acids: CASSFPERQGATEAFF. In DNA form, the CDR3 reads TGTGCCAGCAGCTTCCCCGAAAGACAGGGAGCCACTGAAGCTTTCTTT.

The rearrangement joins TRBV20-1 to TRBJ1-2, with 9 bases fitting TRBD1. The V gene's germline CDR1 is DFQATT and CDR2 SNEGSKA (reference sequence). The V segment lost 8 bases and the J segment 2 bases; nucleotides outside the gene matches: 3. This CDR3 is built from 12 residues. The CDR3 coding sequence is TGCAGTCACGGGACAGGGAACTATGGCTACACCTTC. Encoded protein: CSHGTGNYGYTF.

The rearrangement joins TRBV12-3 or TRBV12-4 to TRBJ2-4, with 9 bases lining up with TRBD1. The end of the DNA aligns better with TRBJ2-7, so the J call may be wrong. CDR3 length: 16 amino acids. CDR3 sequence (DNA): TGTGCCAGCAGTCCGACCACAGGGGGCGTTTTCTACGAGCAGTACTTC. Translation: CASSPTTGGVFYEQYF.

The chain is built from TRBV5-6 and TRBJ2-5; tentatively, D is TRBD1 (6 bases). The end of the DNA fits TRBJ2-4 better, so the J call may be wrong. The CDR3 loop spans 16 amino acids. The germline CDR1 and CDR2 sequences are SGHDT and YYEEEE. The CDR3, as DNA: TGTGCCAGCAGCTTGGTAGGCAGGGGTACCAAAAACATTCAGTACTTC. Translating it yields CASSLVGRGTKNIQYF.

This chain links TRBV5-1 with TRBJ2-7; 8 nucleotides match TRBD1. Trimming removed 2 bases from V and 5 bases from J; junction bases left unmatched: 15. The CDR3 spans 17 residues. Germline values: CDR1 SGHRS, CDR2 YFSETQ. The chain's CDR3 is CASSFQSYRDRSNEQYF. For the CDR3, the DNA is TGCGCCAGCAGCTTCCAAAGCTACCGGGACAGGTCCAACGAGCAGTACTTC.

This clonotype turned up a few times. The J gene is TRBJ2-7, the V gene TRBV6-1, with D possibly matching TRBD1 (5 bases). The CDR3 length is 16 residues. Per the germline V gene, CDR1 is MNHNS and CDR2 is SASEGT. Trimming stripped 0 bases from V and 2 bases from J, with 14 bases between. DNA of the CDR3: TGTGCCAGCAGTGAAGCGCTTGGGCAGGGCACCTACGAGCAGTACTTC. Protein sequence: CASSEALGQGTYEQYF.

This clonotype has just a few counts. The chain combines TRBV28 with TRBJ2-3; D call uncertain. Trimming removed 6 bases from V and 7 bases from J, with 14 bases in between. CDR1 is MDHEN, CDR2 SYDVKM, per germline. The CDR3 consists of 13 residues. The CDR3 loop is CASSPLRPHTQYF. For the CDR3, the DNA is TGTGCCAGCAGCCCCCTAAGGCCTCATACGCAGTATTTT. Full variable domain (remainder filled in from reference TRBV28 and TRBJ2-3): DVKVTQSSRYLVKRTGEKVFLECVQDMDHENMFWYRQDPGLGLRLIYFSYDVKMKEKGDIPEGYSVSREKKERFSLILESASTNQTSMYLCASSPLRPHTQYFGPGTRLTVL.

This clonotype was seen only a few times. The chain joins TRBV20-1 to TRBJ2-4; 9 bases align to TRBD1. The J call may be incorrect, as the DNA end agrees better with TRBJ2-7. Per germline, CDR1 DFQATT and CDR2 SNEGSKA (reference sequence). The CDR3 length is 17 residues. CDR3 sequence reads: CSARDIRGQGYRNEQYF. The CDR3 bases are TGCAGTGCTAGAGATATACGGGGACAGGGCTACCGAAACGAGCAGTACTTC.

The chain links TRBV3-1 to TRBJ2-3; 8 positions agree with TRBD2. The CDR3 loop spans 18 amino acids. Germline V gene data show CDR1 as LGHDT and CDR2 as YNNKEL (reference sequence). Unmatched junction bases numbered 9, after V lost 0 bases and J lost 1 base. The CDR3 loop reads CASSQDLVRREGTDTQYF. As DNA, the CDR3 is TGTGCCAGCAGCCAAGATCTCGTGCGGCGGGAGGGCACAGATACGCAGTATTTT.

The chain links TRBV5-1 to TRBJ2-7; no definite D call. There are 9 residues in the CDR3. Per germline, CDR1 SGHRS and CDR2 YFSETQ. The V end lost 10 bases, the J end lost 6 bases, and 8 bases lay between the germline ends. The CDR3 sequence is CAPWGEQYF. The CDR3 DNA sequence: TGCGCCCCCTGGGGCGAGCAGTACTTC.

The chain is built from TRBV11-2 and TRBJ2-7, with 9 bases lining up with TRBD1. The length of the CDR3 is 16 residues. Germline V gives CDR1 SGHAT, CDR2 FQNNGV. After removal of 5 bases from V and 3 bases from J, the junction contained 11 bases not matched to a gene. CDR3 protein: CASSLGTGTFNYEQYF. CDR3 nucleotide sequence: TGTGCCAGCAGCCTGGGGACAGGGACATTTAACTACGAGCAGTACTTC.

The chain combines TRBV20-1 with TRBJ1-2; a weak D match, TRBD1 (5 bases). The length of the CDR3 is 16 residues. The germline V gene encodes CDR1 DFQATT and CDR2 SNEGSKA (reference sequence). The V end was cut by 1 base, the J end by 7 bases, with 22 bases between. CDR3 protein: CSARGLAGTSRSGYTF. The CDR3 nucleotides read TGCAGTGCTAGAGGTCTTGCCGGGACTTCTAGGTCTGGCTACACCTTC.

The table lists this clonotype with a few counts. The chain has TRBV7-3 and TRBJ2-1; TRBD2 might be the D (6 bases). V was shortened by 2 bases and J by 0 bases, with 14 bases between the two germline ends. Germline V gene sequence: CDR1 SGHTA, CDR2 FQGTGA. This CDR3 spans 17 amino acids. CDR3 sequence: CASSLQGPGSSYNEQFF. Here the CDR3 DNA reads TGTGCCAGCAGCTTACAGGGTCCCGGGAGCTCCTACAATGAGCAGTTCTTC. Drawing the rest from reference TRBV7-3 and TRBJ2-1, the complete variable domain is GAGVSQTPSNKVTEKGKYVELRCDPISGHTALYWYRQSLGQGPEFLIYFQGTGAADDSGLPNDRFFAVRPEGSVSTLKIQRTERGDSAVYLCASSLQGPGSSYNEQFFGPGTRLTVL.

This clonotype occurred a few times. This rearrangement joins TRBV6-5 to TRBJ2-1; 10 bases are a match to TRBD2. The CDR3 has 14 amino acids. Germline-derived CDR1 and CDR2 are MNHEY and SVGAGI. J lost 10 bases, V lost 4 bases, and 7 bases had no gene match. The CDR3: CASSSLAGVGEQFF. The CDR3 bases are TGTGCCAGCAGTTCCCTAGCGGGAGTAGGGGAGCAGTTCTTC.

This sequence joins TRBV6-5 and TRBJ2-7; a possible D gene is TRBD1 (5 bases). The DNA end is more similar to TRBJ2-5, so the J call may be wrong. There are 16 residues in the CDR3. CDR1 is MNHEY, CDR2 SVGAGI, per germline. The DNA of the CDR3 is TGTGCCAGCAGCACCCCGTCCCGGGCAGGGCTGGAGACCCAGTACTTC. Its translation: CASSTPSRAGLETQYF.

The rearrangement links TRBV11-2 to TRBJ2-5, with 7 bases identical to TRBD1. Germline V CDR1 and CDR2: SGHAT, FQNNGV. Trimming removed 0 bases from V and 5 bases from J; junction bases left unmatched: 6. This CDR3 contains 15 residues. This CDR3 reads CASSLDPGQRETQYF. As DNA, the CDR3 is TGTGCCAGCAGCTTAGACCCGGGACAGCGCGAGACCCAGTACTTC.

The V gene is TRBV29-1, the J gene TRBJ2-2; 7 bases fit TRBD1. This CDR3 has 14 residues. CDR1 and CDR2 from the germline V gene are SQVTM and ANQGSEA. V lost 8 bases to trimming and J lost 1 base; unmatched junction nucleotides: 7. The CDR3 spells CSIHRTGNTGELFF. CDR3 in DNA: TGCAGCATACATCGGACAGGGAACACCGGGGAGCTGTTTTTT.

The V call is TRBV7-8, the J call TRBJ1-2, with TRBD1 matching over 7 bases. The V gene's germline CDR1 is SGHVS and CDR2 FQNEAQ. V dropped 3 bases and J dropped 4; count of bases not matched to a gene: 11. The CDR3 length is 16 residues. CDR3: CASSFVPPGQSYGYTF. CDR3 nucleotides: TGTGCCAGCAGCTTCGTGCCACCGGGACAGTCCTATGGCTACACCTTC.

DNA of the CDR3: TGCAGTGCTAGAGGTGGGGGGTTCTCCTACGAGCAGTACTTC. Amino acid sequence: CSARGGGFSYEQYF. The rearrangement joins TRBV20-1 to TRBJ2-7; weak D call: TRBD2 (6 bases). Looked up from germline, CDR1 is DFQATT and CDR2 is SNEGSKA (reference sequence). V was shortened by 1 base and J by 0 bases, with 10 bases between the two germline ends. The CDR3 consists of 14 residues.

This clonotype appeared a few times. V gene TRBV7-8 combines with J gene TRBJ2-5; 8 nucleotides align to TRBD1. The CDR3 has 13 residues. The J segment lost 12 bases and the V segment lost 0 bases, leaving 6 bases of the junction unmatched. Germline V lookup: CDR1 SGHVS, CDR2 FQNEAQ. The CDR3 DNA is TGTGCCAGCAGCTTAGCCCGGACAGGGCTTAAGTACTTC. It translates to CASSLARTGLKYF. Complete variable domain (other parts from reference TRBV7-8 and TRBJ2-5): GAGVSQSPRYKVAKRGQDVALRCDPISGHVSLFWYQQALGQGPEFLTYFQNEAQLDKSGLPSDRFFAERPEGSVSTLKIQRTQQEDSAVYLCASSLARTGLKYFGPGTRLLVL.

The CDR3 bases are TGTGCCAGCAGCCGATCCCAGGTAGCCTACGAGCAGTACTTC. Translated: CASSRSQVAYEQYF. J is TRBJ2-7 and V is TRBV6-6; D gene uncertain. The ends were cut back, 6 bases at V and 2 bases at J, with 14 bases in the middle. CDR3 length equals 14 residues. Per the germline V gene, CDR1 is MNHNY and CDR2 is SVGAGI (reference sequence).

This clonotype has a handful of counts. The chain joins TRBV12-3 or TRBV12-4 to TRBJ2-5; a weak D match, TRBD1 (6 bases). This CDR3 comprises 14 residues. Trimming took off 3 bases at V and 5 bases at J, with 13 bases between the two ends. CDR3 nucleotide sequence: TGTGCCAGCAGTTTGTGGGTCACAGGGGAGACCCAGTACTTC. It specifies CASSLWVTGETQYF.

Here the CDR3 DNA reads TGCGCCAGCAGCACAGACAGGGCGATTATGGGAGATACGCAGTATTTT. It codes for CASSTDRAIMGDTQYF. V usage is TRBV5-1 and J usage is TRBJ2-3; 7 nucleotides agree with TRBD1. After removal of 4 bases from V and 5 bases from J, the junction contained 13 bases not matched to a gene. Germline-derived CDR1 and CDR2 are SGHRS and YFSETQ. This CDR3 has 16 amino acids.

This clonotype showed up just a few times. This chain uses TRBV15 with TRBJ2-7; D not resolved. Per the germline V gene, CDR1 is LNHNV and CDR2 is YYDKDF (reference sequence). This CDR3 is built from 13 residues. Trimming stripped 1 base from V and 7 bases from J, with 11 bases between. The CDR3 coding sequence is TGTGCCACCAGCAGAGGTAATCGTTGGGAGCAGTACTTC. As protein: CATSRGNRWEQYF.